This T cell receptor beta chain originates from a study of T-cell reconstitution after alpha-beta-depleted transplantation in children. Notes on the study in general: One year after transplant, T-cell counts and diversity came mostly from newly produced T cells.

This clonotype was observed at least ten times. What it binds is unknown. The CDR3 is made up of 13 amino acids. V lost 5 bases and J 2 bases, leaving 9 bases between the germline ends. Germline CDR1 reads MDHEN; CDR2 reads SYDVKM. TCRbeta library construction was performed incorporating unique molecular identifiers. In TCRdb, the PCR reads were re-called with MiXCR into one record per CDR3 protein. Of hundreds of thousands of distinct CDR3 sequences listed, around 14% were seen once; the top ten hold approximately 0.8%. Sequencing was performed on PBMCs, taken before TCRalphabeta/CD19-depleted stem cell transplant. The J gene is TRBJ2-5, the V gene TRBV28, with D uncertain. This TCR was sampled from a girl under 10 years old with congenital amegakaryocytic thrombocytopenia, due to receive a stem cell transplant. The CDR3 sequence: CASSSRLQETQYF. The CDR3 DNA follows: TGTGCCAGCAGTAGCAGGCTACAAGAGACCCAGTACTTC. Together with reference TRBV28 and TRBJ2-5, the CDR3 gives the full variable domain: DVKVTQSSRYLVKRTGEKVFLECVQDMDHENMFWYRQDPGLGLRLIYFSYDVKMKEKGDIPEGYSVSREKKERFSLILESASTNQTSMYLCASSSRLQETQYFGPGTRLLVL.